This is a list of T cell receptor beta chains from one sample in a study of cytomegalovirus exposure and HLA in healthy donors. TCRdb's copy holds only in-frame clones and misses some; the assay was immunoSEQ multiplex PCR. The table shows under 150,000 clones, with around 72% occurring only once. Sequencing was carried out using PBMCs. The receptors here all came from a human donor in good health. The CDR3 runs from the conserved cysteine through the conserved F or W. The order of the fields is D gene, V gene, J gene, clone size, CDR3 protein, CDR3 DNA. D genes are given only for firm matches. Only some rows state a clone size, as once, few, many or a class for expanded clones.

NA	TRBV2	TRBJ1-2	NA	CASSLGIRGEDGYTF	TGTGCCAGCAGTTTAGGCATCCGAGGGGAGGATGGCTACACCTTC
TRBD2	TRBV7-2	TRBJ2-7	NA	CASSDPRSSGGFSYEQYF	TGTGCCAGCAGCGATCCTAGATCTAGCGGGGGGTTCTCCTACGAGCAGTACTTC
NA	TRBV7-2	TRBJ2-3	NA	CASSRGRSTDTQYF	TGTGCCAGCAGCCGGGGGAGGAGCACAGATACGCAGTATTTT
NA	TRBV30	TRBJ2-1	once	CAWSGRVDSEQFF	TGTGCCTGGAGTGGCAGGGTGGACAGTGAGCAGTTCTTC
NA	TRBV2	TRBJ2-6	few	CASRVGLFSGANVLTF	TGTGCCAGCAGGGTTGGACTTTTCTCTGGGGCCAACGTCCTGACTTTC
TRBD2	TRBV7-2	TRBJ2-2	NA	CASSGSGGGELFF	TGTGCCAGCAGCGGTAGCGGGGGAGGGGAGCTGTTTTTT
TRBD2	TRBV27	TRBJ2-3	NA	CASNQRTSTDTQYF	TGTGCCAGCAACCAACGGACTAGTACAGATACGCAGTATTTT
NA	TRBV4-1	TRBJ1-3	few	CASSQDGAGNTIYF	TGCGCCAGCAGCCAAGATGGAGCTGGAAACACCATATATTTT
TRBD2	TRBV5-1	TRBJ2-5	few	CASSPGRGSLGETQYF	TGCGCCAGCAGCCCGGGGCGCGGGAGCCTGGGGGAGACCCAGTACTTC
TRBD1	TRBV5-1	TRBJ1-2	NA	CASSSNSGTGYGYTF	TGCGCCAGCAGCTCCAATTCCGGGACAGGGTATGGCTACACCTTC
NA	TRBV28	TRBJ2-7	NA	CASTKQGLPYEQYF	TGTGCCAGCACTAAGCAGGGATTACCCTACGAGCAGTACTTC
TRBD1	TRBV7-9	TRBJ1-2	NA	CASSYDRGLSGYTF	TGTGCCAGCAGCTACGACAGGGGACTCTCTGGCTACACCTTC
NA	TRBV9	TRBJ2-2	NA	CASSVVAGTTGELFF	TGTGCCAGCAGCGTAGTTGCGGGGACCACCGGGGAGCTGTTTTTT
NA	TRBV9	TRBJ2-6	NA	CASSVAGSGGANVLTF	TGTGCCAGCAGCGTAGCTGGGAGTGGGGGGGCCAACGTCCTGACTTTC
NA	TRBV6-1	TRBJ2-5	once	CASRIPWGGRGEQYF	TGTGCCAGCAGAATCCCGTGGGGAGGCCGCGGGGAGCAGTACTTC
NA	TRBV2	TRBJ1-1	NA	CASSEVVANTEAFF	TGTGCCAGCAGTGAAGTGGTAGCGAACACTGAAGCTTTCTTT
TRBD2	TRBV28	TRBJ2-4	NA	CASSPGGGRVNIQYF	TGTGCCAGCAGTCCCGGGGGGGGGCGGGTAAACATTCAGTACTTC
TRBD1	TRBV2	TRBJ2-7	NA	CASSGTAYEQYF	TGTGCCAGCAGCGGGACAGCCTACGAGCAGTACTTC
TRBD2	TRBV5-8	TRBJ2-5	NA	CASSLVASGVETQYF	TGTGCCAGCAGCTTGGTCGCTAGCGGGGTGGAGACCCAGTACTTC
TRBD1	TRBV10-1	TRBJ1-2	NA	CARFPRGPSYGYTF	TGCGCCAGGTTCCCCAGGGGGCCCTCCTATGGCTACACCTTC
TRBD1	TRBV6-5	TRBJ1-3	NA	CASRQGFSGNTIYF	TGTGCCAGTAGACAGGGGTTTAGTGGAAACACCATATATTTT
NA	TRBV28	TRBJ2-7	NA	CASSRAYEQYF	TGTGCCAGCAGTCGCGCCTACGAGCAGTACTTC
TRBD1	TRBV7-8	TRBJ2-7	NA	CASSIRDRGSYEQYF	TGTGCCAGCAGCATCCGGGACAGGGGCTCCTACGAGCAGTACTTC
TRBD2	TRBV29-1	TRBJ2-2	NA	CSVGSLAGAGELFF	TGCAGCGTTGGTAGCCTAGCGGGGGCCGGGGAGCTGTTTTTT
NA	TRBV21-1	TRBJ1-3	NA	CASNTNSQGSGNTIYF	TGTGCCAGCAACACTAACTCTCAGGGCTCTGGAAACACCATATATTTT
NA	TRBV18	TRBJ1-1	NA	CASTLQELNTEAFF	TGTGCCAGCACACTACAGGAGCTGAACACTGAAGCTTTCTTT
NA	TRBV18	TRBJ1-4	NA	CASSPHREGAPGKLFF	TGTGCCAGCTCACCACACAGGGAGGGCGCGCCTGGAAAACTGTTTTTT
TRBD1	TRBV6-5	TRBJ1-6	few	CASSPDRGDNSPLHF	TGTGCCAGCAGTCCGGACAGGGGCGATAATTCACCCCTCCACTTT
NA	TRBV6-1	TRBJ1-6	once	CASSDQDSYNSPLHF	TGTGCCAGCAGTGACCAGGACTCGTATAATTCACCCCTCCACTTT
NA	TRBV7-2	TRBJ1-1	NA	CASSLGGAGRGFF	TGTGCCAGCAGCTTAGGGGGTGCAGGGAGGGGTTTCTTT
NA	TRBV5-4	TRBJ1-3	NA	CASSLEVRDTGNTIYF	TGTGCCAGCAGCTTGGAGGTACGGGACACAGGAAACACCATATATTTT
NA	TRBV6-6	TRBJ2-2	few	CASSYLLRNTGELFF	TGTGCCAGCAGTTACCTACTTAGGAACACCGGGGAGCTGTTTTTT
NA	TRBV9	TRBJ2-5	few	CASSMAPEETQYF	TGTGCCAGCAGCATGGCTCCGGAGGAGACCCAGTACTTC
NA	TRBV27	TRBJ1-6	NA	CASSKYKAGRSPLHF	TGTGCCAGCAGTAAATACAAAGCGGGCAGGTCACCCCTCCACTTT
NA	TRBV5-1	TRBJ1-1	few	CASSPTGNTEAFF	TGCGCCAGCAGCCCGACAGGGAACACTGAAGCTTTCTTT
NA	TRBV6-5	TRBJ1-6	NA	CASSYSIRGFDSPLHF	TGTGCCAGCAGTTACTCGATTAGGGGCTTCGATTCACCCCTCCACTTT
TRBD2	TRBV29-1	TRBJ2-1	NA	CSVGVAGSYNEQFF	TGCAGTGTTGGAGTAGCGGGTTCCTACAATGAGCAGTTCTTC
TRBD2	TRBV18	TRBJ2-2	NA	CASSPEVRGDTGELFF	TGTGCCAGCTCACCAGAAGTGCGGGGGGACACCGGGGAGCTGTTTTTT
TRBD2	TRBV5-4	TRBJ2-5	NA	CASSSRQSGGQETQYF	TGTGCCAGCAGCAGTAGACAATCGGGGGGCCAAGAGACCCAGTACTTC
NA	TRBV6-1	TRBJ2-7	NA	CASRLTGSSSYEQYF	TGTGCCAGCAGACTCACCGGGTCCAGCTCCTACGAGCAGTACTTC
NA	TRBV6-5	TRBJ1-4	once	CASRANREYEKLFF	TGTGCCAGCAGGGCAAACAGGGAGTATGAAAAACTGTTTTTT
TRBD2	TRBV19	TRBJ2-5	NA	CASSTWTSGEEETQYF	TGTGCCAGTAGTACATGGACTAGCGGGGAGGAAGAGACCCAGTACTTC
TRBD1	TRBV20-1	TRBJ2-7	NA	CSAVRQGQYF	TGCAGTGCTGTGCGACAGGGGCAGTACTTC
NA	TRBV19	TRBJ1-1	NA	CASSTRQLNTEAFF	TGTGCCAGTAGTACCCGACAGCTTAACACTGAAGCTTTCTTT
NA	TRBV2	TRBJ1-1	NA	CASSEARGWLPNTEAFF	TGTGCCAGCAGTGAAGCCCGCGGGTGGCTGCCGAACACTGAAGCTTTCTTT
NA	TRBV30	TRBJ1-1	NA	CARSAGTNTEAFF	TGTGCCCGTTCTGCGGGAACGAACACTGAAGCTTTCTTT